This T cell receptor (beta chain) was retrieved from a study of spatial heterogeneity in lung cancer. Study in general: Detected beta-chain sequences consistently exceeded alpha-chain sequences. The average count in raw reads for each unique TCR and UMI combination exceeded nine appearances. Study-level results: Resection blood, more than follow-up blood, showed ubiquitous expanded tumor TCRs.

Time point described: sample taken at primary tumor resection. 72 TRACERx patients with early, untreated non-small cell lung cancer donated samples. CDR3 size: 17 residues. Germline loops: CDR1 MGHRA, CDR2 YSYEKL. V lost 0 bases and J lost 8, with 20 bases in between. In this sample, this clonotype is medium-sized (0.01 to 0.1%). Its specificity is unknown. One entry per CDR3 protein results from TCRdb running MiXCR on the 5' RACE reads. The top ten clones hold approximately 29% of a sample with 35,000 to 45,000 distinct CDR3 sequences, less than 8.5% of them seen once. This chain connects TRBV4-1 to TRBJ2-1, with D perhaps matching TRBD1 or TRBD2 (5 bases each). The TCR sequence derives from a female donor with early-stage non-small cell lung cancer. The sequences come from PBMCs, collected at surgery. The CDR3 bases are TGCGCCAGCAGCCAAGATCAACTGGCCCTCGGGGCGGATGAGCAGTTCTTC. Protein: CASSQDQLALGADEQFF.